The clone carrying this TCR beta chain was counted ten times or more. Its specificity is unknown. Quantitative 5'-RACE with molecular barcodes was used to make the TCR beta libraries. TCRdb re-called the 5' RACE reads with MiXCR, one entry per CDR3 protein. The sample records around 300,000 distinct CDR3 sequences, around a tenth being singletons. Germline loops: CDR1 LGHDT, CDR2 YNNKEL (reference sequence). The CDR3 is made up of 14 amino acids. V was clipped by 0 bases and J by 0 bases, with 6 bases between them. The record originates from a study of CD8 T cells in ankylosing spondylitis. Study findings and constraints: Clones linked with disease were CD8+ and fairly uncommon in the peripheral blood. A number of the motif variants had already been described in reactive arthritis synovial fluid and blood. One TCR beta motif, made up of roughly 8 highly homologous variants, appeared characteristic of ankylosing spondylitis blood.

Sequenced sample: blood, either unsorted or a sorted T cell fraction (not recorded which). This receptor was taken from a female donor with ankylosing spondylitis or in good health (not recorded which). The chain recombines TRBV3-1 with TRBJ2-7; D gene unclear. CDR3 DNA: TGTGCCAGCAGCCAAGATGGCAGCTCCTACGAGCAGTACTTC. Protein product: CASSQDGSSYEQYF.